The 11 T cell receptor beta chains reported below all come from one sample, sequenced in a study of cytomegalovirus exposure and HLA in healthy donors. With 60 Vbeta and 13 Jbeta primers, the PCR was carried out. Sequencing was performed with immunoSEQ multiplex PCR; in TCRdb, only in-frame clones are kept and a portion is missing. The sample lists about 150,000 clones; about four fifths were seen once. Sample: PBMCs. The source is a human donor in good health.

The chain links TRBV4-3 to TRBJ2-3; TRBD1 matches at 7 bases. The trim removed 3 bases at V and 4 bases at J, leaving 4 bases unmatched. The CDR3 contains 14 residues. The germline gives CDR1 LGHNA, CDR2 YSLEER. The CDR3 is CASSQRDRSDTQYF. Written as DNA, the CDR3 is TGCGCCAGCAGCCAGAGGGACAGATCAGATACGCAGTATTTT.

V usage is TRBV19 and J usage is TRBJ2-1; D remains ambiguous. Germline loops: CDR1 LNHDA, CDR2 SQIVND (reference sequence). V lost 3 bases to trimming and J lost 6 bases, with 12 bases between them. The CDR3 is made up of 14 amino acids. CDR3 sequence reads: CASSIVGQANEQFF. The CDR3 nucleotides are TGTGCCAGTAGTATCGTAGGCCAGGCCAATGAGCAGTTCTTC.

A few counts support this clone. V and J are TRBV23-1 and TRBJ2-7; 10 bases agree with TRBD2. TRBV23-1 is an open reading frame, and its role is uncertain. CDR3 size: 15 residues. The ends lost 5 bases at V and 6 bases at J; junction bases unmatched: 10. CDR3 sequence (DNA): TGCGCCAGCAGTATATCCCATAGCGGGAGGACCGAGCAGTACTTC. The encoded protein is CASSISHSGRTEQYF.

The V gene is TRBV9, the J gene TRBJ2-5; the D gene is possibly TRBD2 (5 bases). Germline CDR1 and CDR2: SGDLS and YYNGEE. V was pared by 3 bases and J by 5 bases, with 20 bases between. CDR3 length: 16 amino acids. The CDR3 here is CASSAVLATSVETQYF. Written as DNA, the CDR3 is TGTGCCAGCAGCGCCGTTCTAGCTACGAGTGTGGAGACCCAGTACTTC.

V gene TRBV11-2 combines with J gene TRBJ2-1; 8 nucleotides align to TRBD2. The CDR3 extends over 16 amino acids. The germline gives CDR1 SGHAT, CDR2 FQNNGV. The V and J ends lost 1 base and 8 bases, in that order; junction bases with no gene match: 10. CDR3 coding DNA: TGTGCCAGCAGCTTAGGGGAGGCTAGCGGGTATTATGAGCAGTTCTTC. This sequence encodes CASSLGEASGYYEQFF. Filled out from reference TRBV11-2 and TRBJ2-1, the complete variable domain reads EAGVAQSPRYKIIEKRQSVAFWCNPISGHATLYWYQQILGQGPKLLIQFQNNGVVDDSQLPKDRFSAERLKGVDSTLKIQPAKLEDSAVYLCASSLGEASGYYEQFFGPGTRLTVL.

The chain employs TRBV5-4 and TRBJ2-1; 7 nucleotides line up with TRBD1. The CDR3 covers 14 residues. The V and J ends lost 4 bases and 7 bases, in that order; junction bases with no gene match: 8. Germline V gene data show CDR1 as SGHNT and CDR2 as YYREEE (reference sequence). The CDR3 DNA reads TGTGCCAGCAGCCAGGGACAGCCTAAGAATGAGCAGTTCTTC. This codes for CASSQGQPKNEQFF.

The genes are TRBV5-1 and TRBJ2-5, with TRBD2 identical over 8 bases. Germline assignment: CDR1 SGHRS and CDR2 YFSETQ. The CDR3 is 15 residues long. Trimming cost V 0 bases and J 4 bases; bases outside gene matches: 5. CDR3 DNA: TGCGCCAGCAGCTTGGCCGGGGGGGCGGGAGAGACCCAGTACTTC. Translating gives CASSLAGGAGETQYF.

V is TRBV7-8 and J is TRBJ1-2, with D unresolved. V lost 5 bases, J lost 5 bases, and 18 bases lay in between. CDR1 is SGHVS and CDR2 is FQNEAQ in the germline V gene. The CDR3 is made up of 15 amino acids. Written as DNA, the CDR3 is TGTGCCAGCAGCCCAAACCCCCACAGAGATTATGGCTACACCTTC. It encodes CASSPNPHRDYGYTF.

This chain connects TRBV2 to TRBJ1-1; 8 nucleotides agree with TRBD1. The CDR3 spans 13 residues. Germline V gene lookup returns CDR1 SNHLY and CDR2 FYNNEI. The trim removed 2 bases at V and 11 bases at J, leaving 7 bases unmatched. The CDR3 loop is CASSELNRGEAFF. CDR3 nucleotides: TGTGCCAGCAGTGAATTGAACAGGGGGGAGGCTTTCTTT.

This clone was seen only once. The chain couples TRBV4-3 to TRBJ2-2; 13 positions match TRBD2. V lost 3 bases and J lost 6; bases outside the gene matches: 10. The CDR3 is 18 residues long. CDR1 is LGHNA, CDR2 YSLEER, per germline. CDR3: CASSQRLAGGYDSGELFF. The DNA for the CDR3 is TGCGCCAGCAGCCAGAGACTAGCGGGGGGATATGATTCCGGGGAGCTGTTTTTT.

The V call is TRBV4-3, the J call TRBJ2-1; D is perhaps TRBD2 (5 bases). Germline V gene lookup returns CDR1 LGHNA and CDR2 YSLEER. The CDR3 is 16 residues long. Trimming removed 0 bases from V and 7 bases from J, with 16 bases in between. As DNA, the CDR3 is TGCGCCAGCAGCCAAGATATTACTAGAGGAAGGAATGAGCAGTTCTTC. It specifies CASSQDITRGRNEQFF.